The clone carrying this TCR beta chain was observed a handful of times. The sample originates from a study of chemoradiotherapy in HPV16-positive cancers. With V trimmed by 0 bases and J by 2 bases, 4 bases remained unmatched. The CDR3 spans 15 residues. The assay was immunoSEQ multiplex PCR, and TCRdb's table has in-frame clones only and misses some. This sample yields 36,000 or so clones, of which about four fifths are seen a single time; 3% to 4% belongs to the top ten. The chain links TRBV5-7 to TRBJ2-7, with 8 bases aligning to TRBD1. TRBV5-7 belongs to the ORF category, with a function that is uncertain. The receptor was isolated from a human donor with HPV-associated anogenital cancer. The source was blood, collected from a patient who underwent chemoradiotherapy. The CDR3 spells CASSLGSDRAYEQYF. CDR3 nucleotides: TGTGCCAGCAGCTTGGGTTCGGACAGGGCCTACGAGCAGTACTTC.